This entry is about one TCR beta chain. These data originate in a study of OX40 agonist ivuxolimab in advanced cancers. Produced via immunoSEQ multiplex PCR; TCRdb's table is partial and in-frame only. The sample carries some 57,000 clones, 92% recorded once. The CDR3 sequence is 15 residues long. CDR1 and CDR2 from the germline V gene are LGHNA and YNFKEQ. V lost 1 base, J lost 7 bases, and 4 bases stayed unmatched. The sequence derives from an adult with an advanced solid tumor such as melanoma, head and neck, liver or kidney cancer. The sample consisted of CD4+ or CD8+ T cells sorted from blood, taken in a trial of the OX40 agonist ivuxolimab. The chain recombines TRBV4-2 with TRBJ2-2; the match to TRBD2 covers 9 bases. The CDR3 DNA reads TGTGCCAGCAGCCAAGGGACTAGCGATGGCGGGGAGCTGTTTTTT. It specifies CASSQGTSDGGELFF.